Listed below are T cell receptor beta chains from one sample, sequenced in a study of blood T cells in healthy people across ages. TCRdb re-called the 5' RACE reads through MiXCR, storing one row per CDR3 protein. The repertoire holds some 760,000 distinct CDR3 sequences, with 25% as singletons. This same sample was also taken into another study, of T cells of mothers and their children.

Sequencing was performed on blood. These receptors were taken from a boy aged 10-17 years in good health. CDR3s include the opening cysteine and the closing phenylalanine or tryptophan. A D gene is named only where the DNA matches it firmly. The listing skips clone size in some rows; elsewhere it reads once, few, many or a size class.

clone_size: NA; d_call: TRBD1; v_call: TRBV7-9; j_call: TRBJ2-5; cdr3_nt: TGTGCCAGCAGCTCCGGACAGGATTGGGAGACCCAGTACTTC; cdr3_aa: CASSSGQDWETQYF
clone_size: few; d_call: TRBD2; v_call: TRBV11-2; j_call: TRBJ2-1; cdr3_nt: TGTGCCAGCAGCGATAGCGGGAGAAACGGCAATGAGCAGTTCTTC; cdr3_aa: CASSDSGRNGNEQFF
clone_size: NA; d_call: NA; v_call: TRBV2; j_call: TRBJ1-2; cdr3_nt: TGTGCCAGCAGTAGATTGAGGAGGGGCGTAAACTATGGCTACACCTTC; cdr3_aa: CASSRLRRGVNYGYTF
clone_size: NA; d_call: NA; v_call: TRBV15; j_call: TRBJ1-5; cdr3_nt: TGTGCCACCAGCAGAGATCCGGGGAATCAGCCCCAGCATTTT; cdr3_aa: CATSRDPGNQPQHF
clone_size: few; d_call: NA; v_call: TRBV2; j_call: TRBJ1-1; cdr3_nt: TGTGCCAGCAGTGAGAAGCAGGGCTATACTGAAGCTTTCTTT; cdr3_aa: CASSEKQGYTEAFF
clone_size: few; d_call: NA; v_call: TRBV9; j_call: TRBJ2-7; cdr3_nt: TGTGCCAGCAGCGGGGGGCCTAAATCCTACGAGCAGTACTTC; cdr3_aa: CASSGGPKSYEQYF
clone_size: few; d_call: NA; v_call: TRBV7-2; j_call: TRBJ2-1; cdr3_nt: TGTGCCAGCAGCTTAAATTTTAGGGCGGACTACAATGAGCAGTTCTTC; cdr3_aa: CASSLNFRADYNEQFF
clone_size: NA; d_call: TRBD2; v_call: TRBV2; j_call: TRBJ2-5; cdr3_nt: TGTGCCAGCAGTGGTACTAGCGGGGGGAAGGAGACCCAGTACTTC; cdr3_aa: CASSGTSGGKETQYF
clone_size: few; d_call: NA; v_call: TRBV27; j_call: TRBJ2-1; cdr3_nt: TGTGCCAGCGGTCCAACTCTCTACAATGAGCAGTTCTTC; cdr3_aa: CASGPTLYNEQFF
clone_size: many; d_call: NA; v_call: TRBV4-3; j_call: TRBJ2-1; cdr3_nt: TGCGCCAGCAGCCTATTAGCTGGGGGGCTATACAATGAGCAGTTCTTC; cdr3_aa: CASSLLAGGLYNEQFF
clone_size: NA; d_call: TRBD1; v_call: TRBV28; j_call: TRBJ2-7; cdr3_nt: TGTGCCAGCAGACCGACCGGGACAGGGAGAGGCGAGCAGTACTTC; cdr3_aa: CASRPTGTGRGEQYF
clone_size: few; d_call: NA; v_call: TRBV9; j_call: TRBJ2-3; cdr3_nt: TGTGCCAGCAGCGTAGGGGGGCTAGCGGAAGATACGCAGTATTTT; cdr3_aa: CASSVGGLAEDTQYF
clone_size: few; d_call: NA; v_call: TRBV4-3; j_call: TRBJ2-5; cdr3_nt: TGCGCCAGCAGCGTCGATCGGCGGGATCATCAGACCCAGTACTTC; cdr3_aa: CASSVDRRDHQTQYF
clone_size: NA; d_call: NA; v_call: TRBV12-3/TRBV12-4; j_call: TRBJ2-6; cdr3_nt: TGTGCCAGCAGTTGGGACCGTGGGGCCAACGTCCTGACTTTC; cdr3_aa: CASSWDRGANVLTF
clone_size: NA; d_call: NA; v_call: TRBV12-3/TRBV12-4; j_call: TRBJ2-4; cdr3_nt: TGTGCCAGCAGTCCGACAGGAAAGCTTACCAAAAACATTCAGTACTTC; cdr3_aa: CASSPTGKLTKNIQYF
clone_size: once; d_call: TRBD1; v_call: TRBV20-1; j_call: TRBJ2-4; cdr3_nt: TGCAGTGCTGGCCGGGACAGGTTTAATGCGGACATTCAGTACTTC; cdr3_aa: CSAGRDRFNADIQYF
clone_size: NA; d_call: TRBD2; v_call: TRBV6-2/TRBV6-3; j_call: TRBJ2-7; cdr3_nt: TGTGCCAGCAGTTTGGTTGAGGGACTCGGGAGGATCTACGAGCAGTACTTC; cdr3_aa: CASSLVEGLGRIYEQYF
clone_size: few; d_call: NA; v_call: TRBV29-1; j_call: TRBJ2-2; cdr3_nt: TGCAGCGTTGTAGAAGCCGGGGAGCTGTTTTTT; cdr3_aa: CSVVEAGELFF